This TCR beta chain was profiled in a study of T-cell reconstitution after alpha-beta-depleted transplantation in children. Unique molecular identifiers were incorporated during preparation of the TCRbeta library. TCRdb reanalysed the PCR reads using MiXCR and keeps one entry per CDR3 protein. Of about 460,000 distinct CDR3 sequences listed, approximately 12% are singletons. With V trimmed by 4 bases and J by 1 base, 7 bases remained unmatched. Germline V CDR1 and CDR2: SQVTM, ANQGSEA. This CDR3 comprises 15 residues. This receptor was identified in a human donor who donated a stem cell graft to a child with combined immunodeficiency. This specimen was PBMCs from the stem cell graft donor, taken from the stem cell graft. This chain links TRBV29-1 with TRBJ2-3; 8 bases are a match to TRBD2. CDR3 sequence reads: CSVASRGGRTDTQYF. The DNA of the CDR3 is TGCAGCGTTGCTAGCCGGGGGGGGCGCACAGATACGCAGTATTTT.